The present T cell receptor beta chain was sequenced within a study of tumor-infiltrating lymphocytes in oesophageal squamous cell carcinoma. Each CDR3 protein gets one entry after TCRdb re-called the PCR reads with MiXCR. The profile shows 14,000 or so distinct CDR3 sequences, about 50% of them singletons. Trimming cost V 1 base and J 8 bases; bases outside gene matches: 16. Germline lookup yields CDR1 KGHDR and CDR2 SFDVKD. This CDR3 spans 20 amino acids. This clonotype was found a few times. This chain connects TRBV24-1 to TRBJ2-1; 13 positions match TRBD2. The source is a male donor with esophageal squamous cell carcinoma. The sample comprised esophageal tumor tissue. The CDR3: CATSDFPPTTSGRAFHEQFF. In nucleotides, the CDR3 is TGTGCCACCAGTGATTTCCCCCCTACTACTAGCGGGAGGGCCTTCCATGAGCAGTTCTTC.